This TCR beta chain was sequenced during a study of identical twins. Concerning this clonotype: Its antigen is not identified.

Per the germline V gene, CDR1 is SGHVS and CDR2 is FQNEAQ. The CDR3 runs to 15 residues. Losses at the gene ends were 5 bases for V and 6 bases for J; bases not matched to a gene: 9. Each cDNA held unique molecular identifiers, and template switching gave it a universal primer site. TCRdb analysed the 5' RACE reads with MiXCR anew, one entry per CDR3 protein. The profile shows nearly 250,000 distinct CDR3 sequences, 5.5% to 7% of them singletons. Whole-study findings and limits: Cross-sectional statistical analysis, not tracking of the same donors, underpinned the conclusions.

These data also featured in a second study, about yellow fever vaccine responses in identical twins.

This sequence joins TRBV7-8 and TRBJ2-1, with 8 bases that match TRBD1. The TCR sequence derives from a woman aged 18-29 years in good health. Specimen: memory (CD45RO+) T cells sorted from blood. For the CDR3, the DNA is TGTGCCAGCAGCCCACGACAGGGGCCGGGCAATGAGCAGTTCTTC. This gives the protein CASSPRQGPGNEQFF.